This TCR beta chain came from a study of OX40 agonist ivuxolimab in advanced cancers. Some clones are missing from TCRdb's copy, which holds only in-frame ones; the method was immunoSEQ multiplex PCR. Here the sample spans roughly 100,000 clones, 85% to 90% being singletons. A remark on this clone: Its antigen is undetermined.

No patient had autoimmune disease or received systemic immunosuppression. The length of the CDR3 is 14 residues. Germline V lookup: CDR1 MGHDK, CDR2 SYGVNS. With 4 bases clipped from V and 2 bases from J, the junction kept 2 bases outside the gene matches. Study observations and caveats: Some of the lowest clonal expansion was seen in partial responders at 0.1-3.0 mg/kg. Averaging showed that CD8+ T cells had more expanded clones than CD4+ did. CD4+ and CD8+ blood T cells expanded clonally by week 6 at 0.1 to 3.0 mg/kg.

The source of this sequence is an adult with an advanced solid tumor such as melanoma, head and neck, liver or kidney cancer. Source: CD4+ or CD8+ T cells sorted from blood, taken in a trial of the OX40 agonist ivuxolimab. The gene calls are TRBV25-1 and TRBJ2-7; 10 nucleotides agree with TRBD1. CDR3 loop: CASSGGQGPYEQYF. CDR3 DNA sequence: TGTGCCAGCAGTGGGGGACAGGGGCCCTACGAGCAGTACTTC.